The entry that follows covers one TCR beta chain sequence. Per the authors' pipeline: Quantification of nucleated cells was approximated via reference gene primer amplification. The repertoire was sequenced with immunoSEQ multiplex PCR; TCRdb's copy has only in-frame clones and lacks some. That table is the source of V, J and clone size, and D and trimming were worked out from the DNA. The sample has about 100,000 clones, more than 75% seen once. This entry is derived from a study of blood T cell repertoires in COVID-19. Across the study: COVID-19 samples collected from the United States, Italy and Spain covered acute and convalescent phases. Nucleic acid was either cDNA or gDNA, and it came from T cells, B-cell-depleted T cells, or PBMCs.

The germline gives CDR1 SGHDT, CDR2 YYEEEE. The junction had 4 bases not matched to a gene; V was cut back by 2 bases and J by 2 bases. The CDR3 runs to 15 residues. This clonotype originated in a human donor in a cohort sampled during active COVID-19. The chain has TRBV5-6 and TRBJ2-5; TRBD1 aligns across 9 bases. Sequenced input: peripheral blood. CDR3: CASSFDRGVQETQYF. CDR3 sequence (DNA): TGTGCCAGCAGCTTTGACAGGGGGGTACAAGAGACCCAGTACTTC.